This TCR beta chain was profiled in a study of cytomegalovirus exposure and HLA in healthy donors. General study results and limits: Some V segments, including TRBV6-2 and TRBV6-3, were excluded as indistinguishable. Cytomegalovirus status was reportedly diagnosed by the classifier with high specificity and sensitivity. In vitro checks showed that a few CMV-associated chains really do target CMV antigens. There were some public TCRs occurring in many donors, but most TCR sequences were rare.

This CDR3 has 18 amino acids. Per germline, CDR1 SGHRS and CDR2 YFSETQ. The V gene end was trimmed by 1 base and the J gene end by 4 bases; junction bases not matched to a gene: 15. The PCR ran on 60 Vbeta and 13 Jbeta primers. TCRdb keeps only in-frame clones here, not all; method: immunoSEQ multiplex PCR. This sample yields about 120,000 clones, of which roughly 79% are seen a single time; around 2.3% belongs to the top ten. A few counts support this clone. Its antigen is unidentified. The TCR was taken from a woman in her thirties or forties in good health and CMV-seronegative. V and J are TRBV5-1 and TRBJ1-1; 8 nucleotides line up with TRBD1. Sequenced material: PBMCs. CDR3 region: CASSLTTRQGQGSTEAFF. The CDR3 region has the DNA TGCGCCAGCAGCTTGACGACTCGACAGGGGCAGGGGAGCACTGAAGCTTTCTTT.